This is a list of T cell receptor beta chains from one sample in a study of identical twins. TCRdb passed the 5' RACE reads through MiXCR, listing each CDR3 protein once. The profile covers just under 550,000 distinct CDR3 sequences, with roughly 15% appearing a single time and roughly 0.44% taken by the ten largest. These data also featured in a second study, about yellow fever vaccine responses in identical twins.

Sequencing used CD4+ T cells sorted from blood. Source of these receptors: a woman aged 18-35 years in good health. Each CDR3 is given with its conserved first and last residue. A D gene is named only where the DNA matches it firmly. Clone size is not always given. Where it is, it says once, few, many or a class for expanded clones.

few TRBJ1-1 13 TRBV12-3/TRBV12-4 NA CASSGGGFTEAFF TGTGCCAGCAGTGGGGGGGGGTTTACTGAAGCTTTCTTT
many TRBJ2-7 12 TRBV12-3/TRBV12-4 NA CASSFDSYEQYF TGTGCCAGCAGTTTTGACAGCTACGAGCAGTACTTC
few TRBJ2-7 15 TRBV12-3/TRBV12-4 TRBD1 CASSRQGFPSYEQYF TGTGCCAGCAGTCGACAGGGGTTCCCCTCCTACGAGCAGTACTTC
few TRBJ2-5 11 TRBV2 TRBD2 CASRVAGTQYF TGTGCCAGCAGAGTAGCGGGGACCCAGTACTTC
NA TRBJ2-7 15 TRBV5-1 TRBD1 CASSLVTGVSYEQYF TGCGCCAGCAGCTTGGTGACAGGGGTATCCTACGAGCAGTACTTC
many TRBJ2-1 16 TRBV5-1 TRBD1 CASSLIAGTGYNEQFF TGCGCCAGCAGCTTGATAGCCGGGACAGGCTACAATGAGCAGTTCTTC
many TRBJ2-7 16 TRBV7-8 TRBD2 CASSFRDSGSSYEQYF TGTGCCAGCAGCTTTAGGGATAGCGGGAGCTCCTACGAGCAGTACTTC
NA TRBJ2-6 22 TRBV5-1 TRBD2 CASSSHYRGLAGGDGGANVLTF TGCGCCAGCAGCTCACACTATAGAGGACTAGCGGGAGGAGACGGTGGGGCCAACGTCCTGACTTTC
NA TRBJ1-5 14 TRBV5-1 NA CASSLEGMGQPQHF TGCGCCAGCAGCTTGGAAGGAATGGGCCAGCCCCAGCATTTT
NA TRBJ2-1 13 TRBV7-9 NA CASSPGLHNEQFF TGTGCCAGCAGCCCGGGACTTCACAATGAGCAGTTCTTC
NA TRBJ2-7 11 TRBV14 NA CASRSYGEQYF TGTGCCAGCAGAAGCTATGGCGAGCAGTACTTC
NA TRBJ1-1 14 TRBV20-1 NA CSANRGGANTEAFF TGCAGTGCCAACCGGGGGGGTGCGAACACTGAAGCTTTCTTT
NA TRBJ2-5 14 TRBV10-3 NA CAISEKDTQETQYF TGTGCCATCAGTGAGAAGGACACACAAGAGACCCAGTACTTC
NA TRBJ1-2 14 TRBV10-3 TRBD1 CAISPFRDSYGYTF TGTGCCATCTCGCCCTTCCGGGACAGCTATGGCTACACCTTC
NA TRBJ2-2 12 TRBV12-3/TRBV12-4 NA CASSWGSGELFF TGTGCCAGCAGTTGGGGTTCCGGGGAGCTGTTTTTT
NA TRBJ2-2 16 TRBV9 NA CASSVGARLNTGELFF TGTGCCAGCAGCGTAGGGGCCAGATTGAACACCGGGGAGCTGTTTTTT
NA TRBJ2-3 15 TRBV7-9 TRBD1 CASSQTGVTTDTQYF TGTGCCAGCAGTCAAACAGGGGTCACAACAGATACGCAGTATTTT
few TRBJ2-7 16 TRBV12-3/TRBV12-4 NA CASSGRGSLISYEQYF TGTGCCAGCAGTGGCCGGGGCTCTCTAATCTCCTACGAGCAGTACTTC
NA TRBJ1-5 12 TRBV20-1 NA CSASRQGQPQHF TGCAGTGCTAGCCGCCAGGGACAGCCCCAGCATTTT
few TRBJ1-5 14 TRBV3-1 NA CASSQGFRGEPQHF TGTGCCAGCAGCCAAGGTTTCAGAGGGGAGCCCCAGCATTTT
NA TRBJ2-5 14 TRBV10-2 TRBD2 CASRGAGGGETQYF TGCGCCAGCAGAGGGGCGGGAGGAGGGGAGACCCAGTACTTC
few TRBJ1-2 12 TRBV5-1 NA CASSLVGGGYTF TGCGCCAGCAGCTTGGTTGGCGGTGGCTACACCTTC
NA TRBJ2-5 14 TRBV20-1 TRBD1 CSATIGTGVETQYF TGCAGTGCCACCATCGGGACAGGGGTCGAGACCCAGTACTTC
few TRBJ1-5 15 TRBV2 TRBD1 CASRPGQGASQPQHF TGTGCCAGCAGACCCGGACAGGGGGCGAGTCAGCCCCAGCATTTT
NA TRBJ2-1 14 TRBV6-1 TRBD2 CASNEGLASNEQFF TGTGCCAGCAACGAGGGACTAGCTAGCAATGAGCAGTTCTTC
NA TRBJ1-5 13 TRBV5-5 NA CASSWWGDQPQHF TGTGCCAGCAGCTGGTGGGGAGATCAGCCCCAGCATTTT
NA TRBJ2-2 15 TRBV7-9 TRBD1 CASSKQGSLSGELFF TGTGCCAGCAGCAAACAGGGGAGCCTCTCCGGGGAGCTGTTTTTT
few TRBJ2-3 18 TRBV12-3/TRBV12-4 TRBD2 CASSPRLGLAGGSDTQYF TGTGCCAGCAGCCCCCGCCTGGGACTAGCGGGGGGTTCAGATACGCAGTATTTT
once TRBJ2-1 14 TRBV6-5 NA CASSYRRIYNEQFF TGTGCCAGCAGTTACCGGAGGATCTACAATGAGCAGTTCTTC
NA TRBJ2-7 14 TRBV20-1 TRBD2 CSAGTSGSSYEQYF TGCAGTGCTGGGACTAGCGGGAGCTCCTACGAGCAGTACTTC
NA TRBJ1-2 15 TRBV28 TRBD1 CASSKTGGVGYGYTF TGTGCCAGCAGCAAAACAGGGGGCGTCGGCTATGGCTACACCTTC